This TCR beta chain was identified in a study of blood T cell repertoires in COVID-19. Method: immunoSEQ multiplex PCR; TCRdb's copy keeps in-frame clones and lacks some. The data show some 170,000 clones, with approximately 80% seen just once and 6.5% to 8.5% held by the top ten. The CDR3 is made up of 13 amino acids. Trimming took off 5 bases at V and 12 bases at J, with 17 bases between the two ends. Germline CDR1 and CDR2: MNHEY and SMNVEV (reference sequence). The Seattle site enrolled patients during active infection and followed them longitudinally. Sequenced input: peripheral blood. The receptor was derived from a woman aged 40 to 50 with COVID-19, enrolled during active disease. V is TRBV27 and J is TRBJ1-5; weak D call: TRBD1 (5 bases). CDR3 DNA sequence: TGTGCCAGCAGTCGGGCAGGGAGGGAACTCCAGCATTTT. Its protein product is CASSRAGRELQHF.